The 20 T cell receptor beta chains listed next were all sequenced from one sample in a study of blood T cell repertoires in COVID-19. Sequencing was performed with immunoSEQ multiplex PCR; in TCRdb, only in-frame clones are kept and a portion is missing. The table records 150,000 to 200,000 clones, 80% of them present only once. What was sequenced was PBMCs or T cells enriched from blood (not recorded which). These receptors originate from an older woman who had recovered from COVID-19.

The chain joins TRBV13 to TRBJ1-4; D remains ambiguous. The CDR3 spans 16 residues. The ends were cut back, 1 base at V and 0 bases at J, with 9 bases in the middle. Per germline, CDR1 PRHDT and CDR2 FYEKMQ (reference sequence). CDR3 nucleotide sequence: TGTGCCAGCAGCTTAGAGTCGGGATCAACTAATGAAAAACTGTTTTTT. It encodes CASSLESGSTNEKLFF.

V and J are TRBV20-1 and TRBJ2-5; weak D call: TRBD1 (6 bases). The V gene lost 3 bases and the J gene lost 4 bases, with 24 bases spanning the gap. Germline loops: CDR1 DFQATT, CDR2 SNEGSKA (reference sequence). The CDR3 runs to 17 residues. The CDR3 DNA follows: TGCAGTGCTAGTGATGTACAGGGAGTTCAGATCTCAGAGACCCAGTACTTC. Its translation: CSASDVQGVQISETQYF.

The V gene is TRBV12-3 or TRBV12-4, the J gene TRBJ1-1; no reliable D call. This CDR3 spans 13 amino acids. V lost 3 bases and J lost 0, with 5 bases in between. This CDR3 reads CASSLAVNTEAFF. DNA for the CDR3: TGTGCCAGCAGTTTGGCCGTGAACACTGAAGCTTTCTTT.

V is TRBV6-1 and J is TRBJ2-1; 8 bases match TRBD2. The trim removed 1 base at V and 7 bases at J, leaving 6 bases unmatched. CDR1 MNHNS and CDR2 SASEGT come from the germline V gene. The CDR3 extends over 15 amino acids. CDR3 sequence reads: CASSEGRTSLNEQFF. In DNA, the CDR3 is TGTGCCAGCAGTGAAGGTAGGACTAGCCTAAATGAGCAGTTCTTC.

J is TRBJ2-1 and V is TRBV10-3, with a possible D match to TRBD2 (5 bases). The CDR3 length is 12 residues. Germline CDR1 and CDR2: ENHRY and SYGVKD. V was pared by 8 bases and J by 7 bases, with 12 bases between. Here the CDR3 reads CAILTSKNEQFF. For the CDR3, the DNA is TGTGCCATCCTTACTAGTAAGAATGAGCAGTTCTTC.

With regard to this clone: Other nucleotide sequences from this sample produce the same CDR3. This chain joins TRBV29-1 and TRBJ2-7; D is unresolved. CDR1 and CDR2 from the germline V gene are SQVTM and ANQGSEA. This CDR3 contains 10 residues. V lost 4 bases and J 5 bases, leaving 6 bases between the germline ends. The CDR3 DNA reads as TGCAGCGTTGTTGCGGACGAGCAGTACTTC. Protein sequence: CSVVADEQYF.

The CDR3 DNA sequence: TGTGCCAGCAGCTTAGGAACAGGCACTACCTACGAGCAGTACTTC. This gives the protein CASSLGTGTTYEQYF. The J gene is TRBJ2-7, the V gene TRBV7-9; perhaps TRBD1 as D (5 bases). This CDR3 has 15 amino acids. V was pared by 1 base and J by 2 bases, with 12 bases between. Germline assignment: CDR1 SEHNR and CDR2 FQNEAQ (reference sequence).

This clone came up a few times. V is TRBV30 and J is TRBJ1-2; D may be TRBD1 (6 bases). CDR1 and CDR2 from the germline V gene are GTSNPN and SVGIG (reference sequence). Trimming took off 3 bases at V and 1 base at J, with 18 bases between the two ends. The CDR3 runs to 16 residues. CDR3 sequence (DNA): TGTGCCTGGAGGATACCCATTGGACAGTTTAACTATGGCTACACCTTC. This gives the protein CAWRIPIGQFNYGYTF.

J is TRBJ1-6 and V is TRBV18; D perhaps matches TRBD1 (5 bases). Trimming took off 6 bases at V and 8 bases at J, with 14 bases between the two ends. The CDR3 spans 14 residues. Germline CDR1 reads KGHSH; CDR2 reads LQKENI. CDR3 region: CASSPTTGDSPLHF. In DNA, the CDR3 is TGTGCCAGCTCCCCGACGACGGGGGATTCACCCCTCCACTTT. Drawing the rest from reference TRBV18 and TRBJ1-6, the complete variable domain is NAGVMQNPRHLVRRRGQEARLRCSPMKGHSHVYWYRQLPEEGLKFMVYLQKENIIDESGMPKERFSAEFPKEGPSILRIQQVVRGDSAAYFCASSPTTGDSPLHFGNGTRLTVT.

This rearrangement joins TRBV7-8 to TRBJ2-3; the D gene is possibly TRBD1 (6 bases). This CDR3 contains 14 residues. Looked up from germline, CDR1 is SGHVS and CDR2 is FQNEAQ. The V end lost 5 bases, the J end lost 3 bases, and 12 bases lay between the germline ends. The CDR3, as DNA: TGTGCCAGCAGCAATAGGCAGGGGACAGATACGCAGTATTTT. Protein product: CASSNRQGTDTQYF. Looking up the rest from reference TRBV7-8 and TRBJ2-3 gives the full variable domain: GAGVSQSPRYKVAKRGQDVALRCDPISGHVSLFWYQQALGQGPEFLTYFQNEAQLDKSGLPSDRFFAERPEGSVSTLKIQRTQQEDSAVYLCASSNRQGTDTQYFGPGTRLTVL.

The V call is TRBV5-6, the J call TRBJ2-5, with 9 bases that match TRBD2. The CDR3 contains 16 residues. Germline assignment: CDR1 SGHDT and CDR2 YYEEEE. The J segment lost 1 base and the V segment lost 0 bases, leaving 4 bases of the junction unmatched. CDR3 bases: TGTGCCAGCAGCTTGGTGTTGCGGGGGGGCCAAGAGACCCAGTACTTC. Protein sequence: CASSLVLRGGQETQYF.

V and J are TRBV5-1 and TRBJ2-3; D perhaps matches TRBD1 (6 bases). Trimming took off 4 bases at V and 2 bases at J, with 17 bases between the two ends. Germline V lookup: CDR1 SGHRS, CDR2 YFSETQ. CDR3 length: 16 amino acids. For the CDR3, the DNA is TGCGCCAGCAGCCACCACCGGGACACTAACACAGATACGCAGTATTTT. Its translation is CASSHHRDTNTDTQYF.

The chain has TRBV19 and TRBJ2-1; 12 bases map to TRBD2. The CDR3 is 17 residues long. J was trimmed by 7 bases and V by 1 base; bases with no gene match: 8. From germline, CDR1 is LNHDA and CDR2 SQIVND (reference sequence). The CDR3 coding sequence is TGTGCCAGTAGTATAGGTACACTAGCGGGGGGCCGAAATGAGCAGTTCTTC. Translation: CASSIGTLAGGRNEQFF. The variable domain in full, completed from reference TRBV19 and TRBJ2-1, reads DGGITQSPKYLFRKEGQNVTLSCEQNLNHDAMYWYRQDPGQGLRLIYYSQIVNDFQKGDIAEGYSVSREKKESFPLTVTSAQKNPTAFYLCASSIGTLAGGRNEQFFGPGTRLTVL.

In DNA, the CDR3 is TGTGCCAGCAGTGATGGGACTAGTCCCCCCCACGAGCAGTACTTC. This sequence encodes CASSDGTSPPHEQYF. The V and J genes are TRBV6-1 and TRBJ2-7; the match to TRBD2 covers 8 bases. The CDR3 totals 15 residues. The V gene end was trimmed by 3 bases and the J gene end by 5 bases; junction bases not matched to a gene: 9. In germline, CDR1 is MNHNS, CDR2 SASEGT.

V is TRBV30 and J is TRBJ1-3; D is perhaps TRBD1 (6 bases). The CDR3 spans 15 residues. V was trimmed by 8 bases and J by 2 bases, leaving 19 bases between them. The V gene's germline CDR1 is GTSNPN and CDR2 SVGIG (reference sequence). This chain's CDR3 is CARSAGGLTGNTIYF. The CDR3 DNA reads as TGTGCCAGATCTGCGGGGGGCTTAACTGGAAACACCATATATTTT.

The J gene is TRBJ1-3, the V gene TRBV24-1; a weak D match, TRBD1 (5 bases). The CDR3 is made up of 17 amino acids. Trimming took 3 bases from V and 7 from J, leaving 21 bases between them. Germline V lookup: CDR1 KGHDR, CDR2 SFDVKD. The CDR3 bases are TGTGCCACCAGTGATCCTTCAGGGCCAAAAGCCGGCAACACCATATATTTT. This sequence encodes CATSDPSGPKAGNTIYF.

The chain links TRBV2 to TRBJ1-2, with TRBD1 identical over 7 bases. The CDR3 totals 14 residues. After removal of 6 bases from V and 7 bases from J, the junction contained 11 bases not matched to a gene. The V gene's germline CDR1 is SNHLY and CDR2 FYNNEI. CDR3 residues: CASREITGVGGYTF. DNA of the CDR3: TGTGCCAGCAGGGAAATAACAGGGGTCGGTGGCTACACCTTC.

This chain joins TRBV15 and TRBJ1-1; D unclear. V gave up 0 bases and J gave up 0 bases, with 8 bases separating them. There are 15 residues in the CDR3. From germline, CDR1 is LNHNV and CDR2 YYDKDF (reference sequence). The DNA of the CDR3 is TGTGCCACCAGCAGAGACAGATCTCTGAACACTGAAGCTTTCTTT. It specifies CATSRDRSLNTEAFF.

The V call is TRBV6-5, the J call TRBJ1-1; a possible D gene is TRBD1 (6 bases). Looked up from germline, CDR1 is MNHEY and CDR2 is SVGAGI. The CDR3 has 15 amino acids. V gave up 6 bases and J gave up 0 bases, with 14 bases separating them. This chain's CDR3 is CASRTGGPMNTEAFF. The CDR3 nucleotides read TGTGCCAGCAGGACCGGGGGGCCCATGAACACTGAAGCTTTCTTT.

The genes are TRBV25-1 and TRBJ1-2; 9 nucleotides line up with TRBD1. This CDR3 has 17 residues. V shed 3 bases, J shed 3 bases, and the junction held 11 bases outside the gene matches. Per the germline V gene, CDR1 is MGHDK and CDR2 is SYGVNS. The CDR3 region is CASSDVPGTGFDYGYTF. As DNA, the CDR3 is TGTGCCAGCAGTGATGTGCCCGGGACAGGGTTTGACTATGGCTACACCTTC.